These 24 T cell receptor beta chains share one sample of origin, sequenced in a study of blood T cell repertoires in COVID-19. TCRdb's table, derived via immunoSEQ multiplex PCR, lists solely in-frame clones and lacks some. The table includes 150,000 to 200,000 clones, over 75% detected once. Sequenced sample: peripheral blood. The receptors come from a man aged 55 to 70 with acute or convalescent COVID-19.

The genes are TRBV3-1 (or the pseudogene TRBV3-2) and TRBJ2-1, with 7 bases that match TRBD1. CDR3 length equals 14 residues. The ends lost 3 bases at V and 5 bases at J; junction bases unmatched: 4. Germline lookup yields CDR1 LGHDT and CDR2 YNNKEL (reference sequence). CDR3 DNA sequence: TGTGCCAGCAGCCAGACAGGGAAGCACAATGAGCAGTTCTTC. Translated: CASSQTGKHNEQFF.

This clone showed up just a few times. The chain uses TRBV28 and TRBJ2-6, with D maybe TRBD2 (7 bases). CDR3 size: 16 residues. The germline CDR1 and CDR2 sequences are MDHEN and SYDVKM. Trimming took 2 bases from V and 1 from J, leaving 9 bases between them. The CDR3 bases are TGTGCCAGCAGTTTACGGGGGGCGTCTGGGGCCAACGTCCTGACTTTC. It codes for CASSLRGASGANVLTF.

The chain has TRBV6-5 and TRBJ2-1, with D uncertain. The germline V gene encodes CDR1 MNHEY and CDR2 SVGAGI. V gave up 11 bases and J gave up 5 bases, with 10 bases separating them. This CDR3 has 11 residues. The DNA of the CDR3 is TGTGCCGGCCGGCAGGACAATGAGCAGTTCTTC. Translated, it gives CAGRQDNEQFF.

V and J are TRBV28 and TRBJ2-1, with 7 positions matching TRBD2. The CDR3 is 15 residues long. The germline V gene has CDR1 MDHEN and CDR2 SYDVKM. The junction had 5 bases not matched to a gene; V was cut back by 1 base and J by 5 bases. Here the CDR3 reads CASSLSGGRDNEQFF. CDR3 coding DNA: TGTGCCAGCAGTTTATCCGGGGGGAGGGACAATGAGCAGTTCTTC.

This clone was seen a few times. The chain's CDR3 is CAWKVGTGAYNEQFF. Here the CDR3 DNA reads TGTGCCTGGAAGGTAGGGACAGGGGCCTACAATGAGCAGTTCTTC. The rearrangement links TRBV30 to TRBJ2-1; 10 nucleotides match TRBD1. The germline V gene has CDR1 GTSNPN and CDR2 SVGIG (reference sequence). The CDR3 has 15 residues. V shed 4 bases and J 2 bases; nucleotides not matched to a gene: 5.

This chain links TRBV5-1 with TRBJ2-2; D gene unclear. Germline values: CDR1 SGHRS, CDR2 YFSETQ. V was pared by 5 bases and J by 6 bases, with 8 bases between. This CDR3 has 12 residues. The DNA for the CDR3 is TGCGCCAGCAGTCGAGAGTCCGGGGAGCTGTTTTTT. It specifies CASSRESGELFF.

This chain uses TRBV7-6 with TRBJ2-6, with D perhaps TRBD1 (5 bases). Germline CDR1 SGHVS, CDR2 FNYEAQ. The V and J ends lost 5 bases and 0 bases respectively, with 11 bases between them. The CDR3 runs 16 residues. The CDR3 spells CASSRDSSSGANVLTF. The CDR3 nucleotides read TGTGCCAGCAGCCGCGACAGTAGCTCTGGGGCCAACGTCCTGACTTTC.

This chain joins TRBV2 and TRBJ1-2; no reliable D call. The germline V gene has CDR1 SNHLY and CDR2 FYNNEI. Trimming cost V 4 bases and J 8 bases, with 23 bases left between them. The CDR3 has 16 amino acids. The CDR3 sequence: CASSANPRGLPGGYTF. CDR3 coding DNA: TGTGCCAGCAGTGCTAACCCCCGGGGTCTCCCGGGGGGCTACACCTTC.

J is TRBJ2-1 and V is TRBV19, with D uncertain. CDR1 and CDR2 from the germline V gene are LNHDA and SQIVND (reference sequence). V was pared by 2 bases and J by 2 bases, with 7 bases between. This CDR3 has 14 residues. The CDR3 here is CASSITNTYNEQFF. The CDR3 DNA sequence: TGTGCCAGTAGTATAACAAACACCTACAATGAGCAGTTCTTC.

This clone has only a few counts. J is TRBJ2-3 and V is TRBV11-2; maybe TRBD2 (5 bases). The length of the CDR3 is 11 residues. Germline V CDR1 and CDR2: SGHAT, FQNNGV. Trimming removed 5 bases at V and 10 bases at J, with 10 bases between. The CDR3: CASSLAQSQYF. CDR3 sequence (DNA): TGTGCCAGCAGCCTAGCCCAGTCGCAGTATTTT.

CDR3 protein: CASTPGGNAKQPQHF. CDR3 sequence (DNA): TGTGCCAGCACCCCGGGAGGGAATGCGAAACAGCCCCAGCATTTT. The rearrangement joins TRBV28 to TRBJ1-5; D unclear. The V end lost 7 bases, the J end lost 7 bases, and 20 bases lay between the germline ends. Germline CDR1 MDHEN, CDR2 SYDVKM. This CDR3 has 15 residues.

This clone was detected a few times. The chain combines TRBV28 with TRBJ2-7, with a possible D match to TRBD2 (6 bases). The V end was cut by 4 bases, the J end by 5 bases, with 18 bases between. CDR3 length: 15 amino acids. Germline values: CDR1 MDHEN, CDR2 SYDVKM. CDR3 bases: TGTGCCAGCAGTTCCCCCGGCAGGGAGGTAGACGAGCAGTACTTC. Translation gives CASSSPGREVDEQYF.

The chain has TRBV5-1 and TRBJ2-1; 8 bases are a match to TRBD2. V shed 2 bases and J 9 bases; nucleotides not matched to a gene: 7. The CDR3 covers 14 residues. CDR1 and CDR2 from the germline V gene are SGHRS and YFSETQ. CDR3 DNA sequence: TGCGCCAGCAGCTTTAGCGGGATAAATGTTGAGCAGTTCTTC. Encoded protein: CASSFSGINVEQFF.

The CDR3 region is CASSVEGGQETQYF. Here the CDR3 DNA reads TGTGCCAGCAGCGTAGAAGGGGGCCAAGAGACCCAGTACTTC. The chain employs TRBV9 and TRBJ2-5, with D possibly being TRBD1 (6 bases). V was shortened by 0 bases and J by 1 base, with 7 bases between the two germline ends. The CDR3 sequence is 14 residues long. Per the germline V gene, CDR1 is SGDLS and CDR2 is YYNGEE.

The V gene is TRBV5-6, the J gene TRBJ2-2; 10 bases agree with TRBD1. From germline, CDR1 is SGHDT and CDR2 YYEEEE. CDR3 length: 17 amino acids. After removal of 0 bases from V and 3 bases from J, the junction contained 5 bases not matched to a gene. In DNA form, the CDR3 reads TGTGCCAGCAGCTTGGGTAGACAGGGGGCGTACACCGGGGAGCTGTTTTTT. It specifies CASSLGRQGAYTGELFF.

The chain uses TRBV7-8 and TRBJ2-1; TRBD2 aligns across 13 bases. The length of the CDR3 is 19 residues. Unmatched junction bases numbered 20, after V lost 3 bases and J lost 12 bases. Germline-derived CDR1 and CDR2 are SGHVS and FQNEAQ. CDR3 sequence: CASSFAGTSGTVRGSGQFF. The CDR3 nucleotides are TGTGCCAGCAGCTTCGCAGGGACTAGCGGGACGGTCCGGGGAAGTGGGCAGTTCTTC.

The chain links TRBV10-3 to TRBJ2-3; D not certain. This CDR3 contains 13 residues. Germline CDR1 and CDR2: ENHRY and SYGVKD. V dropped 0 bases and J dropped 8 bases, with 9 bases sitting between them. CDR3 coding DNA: TGTGCCATCAGTGAGTCATCACTTGCTACGCAGTATTTT. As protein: CAISESSLATQYF.

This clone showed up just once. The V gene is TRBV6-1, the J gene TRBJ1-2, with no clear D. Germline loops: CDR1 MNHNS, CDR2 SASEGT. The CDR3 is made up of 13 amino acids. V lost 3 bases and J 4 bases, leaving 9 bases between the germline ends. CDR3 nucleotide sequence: TGTGCCAGCAGTGATAGGCGGGTCTATGGCTACACCTTC. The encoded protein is CASSDRRVYGYTF.

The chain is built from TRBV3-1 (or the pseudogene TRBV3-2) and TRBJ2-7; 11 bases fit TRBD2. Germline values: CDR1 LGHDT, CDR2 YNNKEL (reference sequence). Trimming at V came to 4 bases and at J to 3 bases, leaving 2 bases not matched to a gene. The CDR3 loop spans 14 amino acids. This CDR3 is CASSRGTSGYEQYF. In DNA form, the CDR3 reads TGTGCCAGCAGCCGTGGGACTAGCGGCTACGAGCAGTACTTC.

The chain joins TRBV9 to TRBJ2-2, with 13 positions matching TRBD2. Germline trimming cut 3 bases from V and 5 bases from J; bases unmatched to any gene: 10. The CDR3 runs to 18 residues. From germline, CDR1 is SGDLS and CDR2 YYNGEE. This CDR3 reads CASSGGVWTSGGTGELFF. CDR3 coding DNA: TGTGCCAGCAGCGGAGGGGTTTGGACTAGCGGGGGTACCGGGGAGCTGTTTTTT.

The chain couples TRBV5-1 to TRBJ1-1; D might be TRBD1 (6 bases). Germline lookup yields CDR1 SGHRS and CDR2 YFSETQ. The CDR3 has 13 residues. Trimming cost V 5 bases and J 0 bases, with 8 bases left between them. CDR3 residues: CASRGGLNTEAFF. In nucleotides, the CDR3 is TGCGCCAGCAGAGGGGGACTGAACACTGAAGCTTTCTTT.

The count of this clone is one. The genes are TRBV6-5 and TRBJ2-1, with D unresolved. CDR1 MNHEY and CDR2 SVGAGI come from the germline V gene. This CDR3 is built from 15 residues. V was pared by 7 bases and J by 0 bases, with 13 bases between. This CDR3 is CASIYRDISYNEQFF. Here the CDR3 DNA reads TGTGCCAGCATCTACCGCGATATCTCCTACAATGAGCAGTTCTTC.

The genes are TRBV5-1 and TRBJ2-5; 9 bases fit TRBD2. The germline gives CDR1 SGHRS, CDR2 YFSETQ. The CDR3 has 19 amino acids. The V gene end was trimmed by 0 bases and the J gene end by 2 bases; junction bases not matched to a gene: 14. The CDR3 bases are TGCGCCAGCAGCTTGGAAAACATTGGCCTAGCGGGAATTCAAGAGACCCAGTACTTC. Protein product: CASSLENIGLAGIQETQYF.

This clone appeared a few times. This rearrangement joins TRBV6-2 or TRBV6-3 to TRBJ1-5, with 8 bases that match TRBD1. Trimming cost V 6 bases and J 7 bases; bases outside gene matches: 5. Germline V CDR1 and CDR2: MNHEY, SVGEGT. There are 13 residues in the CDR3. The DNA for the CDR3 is TGTGCCAGCAGCGTTGGGACAGGCCAGCCCCAGCATTTT. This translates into CASSVGTGQPQHF.